Sequencing of this T cell receptor beta chain was carried out in a study of cytomegalovirus exposure and HLA in healthy donors. The donors were members of the validation cohort comprising some 120 subjects, separate from the approximately 630-subject first cohort. Only in-frame clones appear in the TCRdb table, and some are missing; sequencing was by immunoSEQ multiplex PCR. The repertoire holds tens of thousands of clones, with approximately 90% as singletons. Germline V gives CDR1 SGHVT, CDR2 SQSDAQ. V lost 5 bases, J lost 2 bases, and 21 bases lay in between. The CDR3 has 17 amino acids. The sample taken for sequencing was PBMCs. The J gene is TRBJ2-5, the V gene TRBV7-4; a possible D gene is TRBD2 (5 bases). The receptor was isolated from a woman aged 18-30 years in good health and CMV-seronegative. CDR3 nucleotide sequence: TGTGCCAGCAGCCTTCAAGGTTCGAGGAGGAGGCAAGAGACCCAGTACTTC. Translation gives CASSLQGSRRRQETQYF.